This T cell receptor (beta chain) was obtained from a study of metastatic and nonmetastatic thyroid tumors. Study details: Thyroid patients, malignant and benign, had repertoires compared across blood and tumor or nodule tissue. Whole-study results and caveats: Reported TCR beta diversity, measured in blood and tumor, was significantly higher for malignant thyroid tumors than for benign nodules.

The CDR3 sequence is 16 residues long. Trimming at V came to 0 bases and at J to 7 bases, leaving 9 bases not matched to a gene. Germline CDR1 and CDR2: SGDLS and YYNGEE. Study processing details: Building a distant-metastasis classifier for papillary thyroid cancer drew on CDR3 differences across clinicopathological groups. Using MiXCR, TCRdb reanalyzed the PCR reads. These V and J calls are TCRdb output, not the study's own analysis. The sample has approximately 35,000 clones, about 32% seen once; the top ten hold about 16%. All patients reached thyroid surgery having received no treatment beforehand. For this clone: Its target is not known.

Input material: tumor tissue. This sequence originates from a female donor with papillary thyroid cancer or a benign thyroid nodule (not recorded which). Some clones in this sample may be carry-over from other donors' samples. This sequence joins TRBV9 and TRBJ1-2; the match to TRBD1 covers 10 bases. In DNA, the CDR3 is TGTGCCAGCAGCGTAGGAGGAGAGACAGGGGGCATTGGCTACACCTTC. The encoded protein is CASSVGGETGGIGYTF.